Listed below are T cell receptor beta chains from one sample, sequenced in a study of follicular helper T cells after annual influenza vaccination. Libraries were prepared by immunoSEQ multiplex PCR; TCRdb keeps only in-frame clonotypes and omits some of them. The repertoire consists of about 9,900 clones, with approximately 84% occurring once and the leading ten covering 0.58%. The sample consisted of CXCR5- memory CD4+ T cells sorted from blood, taken 7 days after influenza vaccination. The receptors shown here come from an adult who received the influenza vaccine. Each CDR3 is given with its conserved first and last residue. The order of the fields is clone size, J gene, V gene, D gene, CDR3 protein, CDR3 DNA. The D gene is left open where the match is weak. Not every row has a clone size; where given, it reads once, few, many or a size class.

clone size: .
J gene: TRBJ1-4
V gene: TRBV27
D gene: .
CDR3 protein: CASSFGQTGLEKLFF
CDR3 DNA: TGTGCCAGCAGTTTCGGACAGACTGGTCTCGAAAAACTGTTTTTT

clone size: .
J gene: TRBJ2-7
V gene: TRBV28
D gene: .
CDR3 protein: CASSLGLVGAYEQYF
CDR3 DNA: TGTGCCAGCAGTTTGGGATTGGTCGGGGCCTACGAGCAGTACTTC

clone size: .
J gene: TRBJ2-3
V gene: TRBV30
D gene: TRBD2
CDR3 protein: CAFAGGPDTQYF
CDR3 DNA: TGTGCCTTTGCGGGGGGGCCAGATACGCAGTATTTT

clone size: .
J gene: TRBJ1-5
V gene: TRBV28
D gene: TRBD1
CDR3 protein: CATGGQGGVNQPQHF
CDR3 DNA: TGTGCCACCGGTGGACAGGGTGGGGTCAATCAGCCCCAGCATTTT

clone size: .
J gene: TRBJ2-1
V gene: TRBV10-3
D gene: TRBD1
CDR3 protein: CAISGTGGYNEQFF
CDR3 DNA: TGTGCCATCTCCGGGACAGGGGGATACAATGAGCAGTTCTTC

clone size: .
J gene: TRBJ2-1
V gene: TRBV4-1
D gene: TRBD2
CDR3 protein: CASSQDPSGTTLYNEQFF
CDR3 DNA: TGCGCCAGCAGCCAAGACCCCTCCGGGACTACTCTCTACAATGAGCAGTTCTTC

clone size: .
J gene: TRBJ2-7
V gene: TRBV7-2
D gene: TRBD2
CDR3 protein: CASSNRGTSGTKEQYF
CDR3 DNA: TGTGCCAGCAGCAATCGCGGGACTAGCGGGACTAAGGAGCAGTACTTC

clone size: .
J gene: TRBJ2-1
V gene: TRBV7-6
D gene: .
CDR3 protein: CASSRTHSSDNEQFF
CDR3 DNA: TGTGCCAGCAGCCGGACACACTCTAGCGACAATGAGCAGTTCTTC

clone size: .
J gene: TRBJ1-1
V gene: TRBV18
D gene: .
CDR3 protein: CASSQDVNTEAFF
CDR3 DNA: TGTGCCAGCTCACAGGACGTAAACACTGAAGCTTTCTTT

clone size: .
J gene: TRBJ1-5
V gene: TRBV7-2
D gene: TRBD1
CDR3 protein: CASSLTDRAQPQHF
CDR3 DNA: TGTGCCAGCAGCTTAACGGACAGGGCCCAGCCCCAGCATTTT

clone size: .
J gene: TRBJ1-5
V gene: TRBV5-6
D gene: .
CDR3 protein: CASSFGGARPQHF
CDR3 DNA: TGTGCCAGCAGCTTCGGGGGGGCGAGGCCCCAGCATTTT

clone size: .
J gene: TRBJ2-7
V gene: TRBV7-2
D gene: .
CDR3 protein: CASSLLGEYEQYF
CDR3 DNA: TGTGCCAGCAGCTTATTGGGCGAATACGAGCAGTACTTC

clone size: .
J gene: TRBJ1-4
V gene: TRBV9
D gene: TRBD1
CDR3 protein: CASSAGQGYEKLFF
CDR3 DNA: TGTGCCAGCAGCGCGGGACAGGGCTATGAAAAACTGTTTTTT

clone size: .
J gene: TRBJ2-7
V gene: TRBV5-6
D gene: .
CDR3 protein: CASSLQGFGEQYF
CDR3 DNA: TGTGCCAGCAGCTTGCAAGGCTTCGGCGAGCAGTACTTC

clone size: .
J gene: TRBJ2-2
V gene: TRBV4-3
D gene: .
CDR3 protein: CASSQGIVWREPNTGELFF
CDR3 DNA: TGCGCCAGCAGCCAAGGAATTGTTTGGCGGGAACCAAACACCGGGGAGCTGTTTTTT

clone size: .
J gene: TRBJ2-5
V gene: TRBV7-2
D gene: .
CDR3 protein: CASNLAGSQETQYF
CDR3 DNA: TGTGCCAGCAACTTAGCAGGTTCTCAAGAGACCCAGTACTTC

clone size: .
J gene: TRBJ2-1
V gene: TRBV6-5
D gene: TRBD2
CDR3 protein: CASSYSLAGPNEQFF
CDR3 DNA: TGTGCCAGCAGTTACTCTCTAGCGGGACCCAATGAGCAGTTCTTC

clone size: few
J gene: TRBJ1-2
V gene: TRBV5-6
D gene: .
CDR3 protein: CASSFQQAYGYTF
CDR3 DNA: TGTGCCAGCAGCTTTCAACAGGCCTATGGCTACACCTTC

clone size: .
J gene: TRBJ1-2
V gene: TRBV19
D gene: .
CDR3 protein: CASSIDPGNYGYTF
CDR3 DNA: TGTGCCAGTAGTATAGATCCCGGAAACTATGGCTACACCTTC

clone size: .
J gene: TRBJ2-1
V gene: TRBV10-3
D gene: TRBD2
CDR3 protein: CAISPGLAGGPDSEQFF
CDR3 DNA: TGTGCCATCAGCCCGGGACTAGCGGGAGGGCCTGATAGTGAGCAGTTCTTC

clone size: .
J gene: TRBJ2-7
V gene: TRBV7-7
D gene: .
CDR3 protein: CASSLKLSAYSWDEQYF
CDR3 DNA: TGTGCTAGCAGCTTAAAATTGTCGGCCTACTCCTGGGACGAGCAGTACTTC

clone size: .
J gene: TRBJ1-2
V gene: TRBV28
D gene: .
CDR3 protein: CASSLLQGGGGYTF
CDR3 DNA: TGTGCCAGCAGTTTATTGCAGGGCGGAGGCGGCTACACCTTC

clone size: .
J gene: TRBJ1-1
V gene: TRBV7-2
D gene: .
CDR3 protein: CASSPKIDGGAEAFF
CDR3 DNA: TGTGCCAGCAGCCCTAAGATCGACGGAGGCGCTGAAGCTTTCTTT

clone size: .
J gene: TRBJ1-5
V gene: TRBV6-1
D gene: .
CDR3 protein: CASRTPPGNQPQHF
CDR3 DNA: TGTGCCAGCAGGACCCCGCCCGGTAATCAGCCCCAGCATTTT

clone size: .
J gene: TRBJ2-2
V gene: TRBV5-1
D gene: .
CDR3 protein: CASSLLGASNTGELFF
CDR3 DNA: TGCGCCAGCAGCCTGCTTGGGGCATCGAACACCGGGGAGCTGTTTTTT

clone size: once
J gene: TRBJ2-3
V gene: TRBV5-1
D gene: TRBD1
CDR3 protein: CASSFGTGGFTDTQYF
CDR3 DNA: TGCGCCAGCAGCTTCGGGACAGGGGGTTTCACAGATACGCAGTATTTT

clone size: .
J gene: TRBJ2-3
V gene: TRBV2
D gene: .
CDR3 protein: CASSAVASTDTQYF
CDR3 DNA: TGTGCCAGCAGTGCCGTGGCTAGCACAGATACGCAGTATTTT